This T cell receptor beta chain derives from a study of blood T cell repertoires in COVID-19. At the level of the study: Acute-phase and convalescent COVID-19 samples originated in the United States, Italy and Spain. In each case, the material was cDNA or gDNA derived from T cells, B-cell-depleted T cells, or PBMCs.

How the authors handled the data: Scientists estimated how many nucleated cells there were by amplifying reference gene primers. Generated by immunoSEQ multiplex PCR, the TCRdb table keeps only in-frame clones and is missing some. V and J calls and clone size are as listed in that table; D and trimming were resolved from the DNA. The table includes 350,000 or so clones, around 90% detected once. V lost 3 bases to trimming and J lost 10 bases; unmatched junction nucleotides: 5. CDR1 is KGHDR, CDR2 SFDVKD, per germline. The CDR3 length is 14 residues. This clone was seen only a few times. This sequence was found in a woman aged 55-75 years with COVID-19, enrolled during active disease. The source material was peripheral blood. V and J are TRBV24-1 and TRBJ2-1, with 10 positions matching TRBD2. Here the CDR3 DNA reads TGTGCCACCAGTGATGACCTAGCGGGGGACGAGCAGTTCTTC. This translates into CATSDDLAGDEQFF.